Listed below are T cell receptor beta chains from one sample, sequenced in a study of shared clonotypes between healthy human individuals. Assay used: immunoSEQ multiplex PCR; TCRdb lists only in-frame clones, some missing. This table has 950,000 to 1,100,000 clones, around 78% appearing once. Specimen: memory CD4+ T cells from PBMCs. These receptors originate from a man between 18 and 35 years old in good health. Some clones in this sample may be carry-over from other donors' samples. CDR3s include the opening cysteine and the closing phenylalanine or tryptophan. A D gene is named only where the DNA matches it firmly. Expanded clones are given a class, and other clones once, few, many or no size at all.

j_gene | v_gene | d_gene | abundance | CDR3aa | CDR3nt
TRBJ2-4 | TRBV15 | - | - | CATSRDPGTTRGIQYF | TGTGCCACCAGCAGGGACCCCGGGACCACGAGGGGCATTCAGTACTTC
TRBJ1-4 | TRBV28 | - | - | CASSPWEGEKLFF | TGTGCCAGCAGTCCCTGGGAGGGTGAAAAACTGTTTTTT
TRBJ1-2 | TRBV30 | - | - | CAWSKGQAYGYTF | TGTGCCTGGAGTAAGGGGCAGGCCTATGGCTACACCTTC
TRBJ1-5 | TRBV30 | - | - | CAWSFAYQPQHF | TGTGCCTGGAGTTTTGCCTATCAGCCCCAGCATTTT
TRBJ2-7 | TRBV7-3 | - | - | CASSLMGQPPYEQYF | TGTGCCAGCAGCTTAATGGGGCAGCCTCCCTACGAGCAGTACTTC
TRBJ2-5 | TRBV28 | - | - | CASSLAGNQETQYF | TGTGCCAGCAGTTTAGCAGGCAACCAAGAGACCCAGTACTTC
TRBJ2-7 | TRBV6-5 | TRBD1 | - | CASSLRTGFNEQYF | TGTGCCAGCAGTCTACGGACAGGGTTTAACGAGCAGTACTTC
TRBJ2-7 | TRBV5-1 | - | - | CASSVGGSAIYEQYF | TGCGCCAGCAGCGTCGGCGGCAGCGCGATCTACGAGCAGTACTTC
TRBJ2-1 | TRBV4-1 | - | - | CASSQEGAKQFF | TGCGCCAGCAGCCAAGAAGGCGCGAAGCAGTTCTTC
TRBJ2-3 | TRBV5-1 | TRBD2 | many | CASRGGLAGPTDTQYF | TGCGCCAGCAGGGGAGGATTAGCGGGTCCCACAGATACGCAGTATTTT
TRBJ2-6 | TRBV4-3 | - | - | CASSQEVGLAGANVLTF | TGCGCCAGCAGCCAAGAAGTTGGGCTGGCTGGGGCCAACGTCCTGACTTTC
TRBJ2-7 | TRBV2 | TRBD2 | once | CASTGTTSTGQYF | TGTGCCAGCACCGGGACTACGTCTACGGGGCAGTACTTC
TRBJ2-3 | TRBV27 | - | few | CASRRRSVDTQYF | TGTGCCAGCAGACGACGGTCCGTGGATACGCAGTATTTT
TRBJ2-7 | TRBV11-3 | TRBD2 | few | CASSLSGSSYEQYF | TGTGCCAGCAGCTTGAGCGGGAGCTCCTACGAGCAGTACTTC
TRBJ1-1 | TRBV5-1 | TRBD1 | few | CASSPDDRGNTEAFF | TGCGCCAGCAGCCCTGATGACAGGGGGAATACTGAAGCTTTCTTT
TRBJ1-1 | TRBV6-1 | TRBD1 | - | CATTGGRDTEAFF | TGTGCCACCACAGGGGGAAGGGACACTGAAGCTTTCTTT
TRBJ2-2 | TRBV19 | TRBD2 | - | CASIKAAGGTLNTGELFF | TGTGCCAGTATCAAGGCAGCGGGAGGGACTTTGAACACCGGGGAGCTGTTTTTT
TRBJ2-3 | TRBV5-4 | TRBD2 | once | CASSPGLAGGADTQYF | TGTGCCAGCAGCCCGGGACTAGCGGGAGGCGCAGATACGCAGTATTTT
TRBJ2-3 | TRBV5-4 | TRBD2 | - | CASSLGLAGGPSDTQYF | TGTGCCAGCAGCCTGGGACTAGCGGGAGGGCCTTCCGATACGCAGTATTTT
TRBJ2-1 | TRBV5-1 | TRBD2 | few | CASSLAGTISYNEQFF | TGCGCCAGCAGCTTGGCCGGGACTATCTCCTACAATGAGCAGTTCTTC
TRBJ1-3 | TRBV21-1 | - | - | CASSNGVGYGNTIYF | -
TRBJ1-2 | TRBV28 | - | - | CASSLSGGGYTF | TGTGCCAGCAGCTTATCGGGGGGTGGCTACACCTTC
TRBJ2-7 | TRBV18 | - | - | CASSPTAGAQGVYEQYF | TGTGCCAGCTCACCAACGGCTGGAGCTCAGGGAGTGTACGAGCAGTACTTC
TRBJ2-1 | TRBV5-6 | - | - | CASSLLSGANYNEQFF | TGTGCCAGCAGCCTCCTGTCAGGGGCAAACTACAATGAGCAGTTCTTC
TRBJ1-5 | TRBV15 | - | - | CATSRDSGQPQHF | TGTGCCACCAGCAGAGATTCAGGGCAGCCCCAGCATTTT
TRBJ2-3 | TRBV30 | TRBD1 | - | CAWSLGQGAIDTQYF | TGTGCCTGGAGCCTAGGACAGGGGGCCATAGATACGCAGTATTTT
TRBJ2-3 | TRBV5-1 | TRBD1 | - | CASSFVGQGVTDTQYF | TGCGCCAGCAGCTTCGTGGGACAGGGGGTAACAGATACGCAGTATTTT
TRBJ2-2 | TRBV9 | - | - | CASSGSGVTGELFF | TGTGCCAGCAGCGGGAGTGGGGTGACCGGGGAGCTGTTTTTT
TRBJ1-2 | TRBV5-4 | - | - | CASSVTGYYGYTF | TGTGCCAGCAGCGTAACAGGGTACTATGGTTACACCTTC
TRBJ1-1 | TRBV9 | - | few | CASSAQGTGTEAFF | TGTGCCAGCAGCGCACAGGGAACTGGCACTGAAGCTTTCTTT
TRBJ1-3 | TRBV5-6 | - | once | CASSRLDPWSANTIYF | TGTGCCAGCAGCCGGCTAGACCCCTGGTCGGCTAACACCATATATTTT
TRBJ2-3 | TRBV28 | TRBD2 | - | CASSFFRTSGTPRTQYF | TGTGCCAGCAGTTTTTTCCGGACTAGCGGAACCCCCCGTACGCAGTATTTT
TRBJ2-3 | TRBV9 | TRBD2 | - | CASSGPGLAYTDTQYF | TGTGCCAGCAGCGGACCGGGACTAGCGTATACAGATACGCAGTATTTT
TRBJ1-4 | TRBV18 | - | - | CASSPPSDSNEKLFF | TGTGCCAGCTCACCACCCTCGGACAGTAATGAAAAACTGTTTTTT
TRBJ2-7 | TRBV18 | TRBD2 | once | CASSATSGATYEQYF | TGTGCCAGCTCAGCAACTAGCGGGGCCACATACGAGCAGTACTTC
TRBJ2-7 | TRBV7-9 | - | - | CASSLDMSSSYF | TGTGCCAGCAGCCTAGACATGTCCTCCTCGTACTTC
TRBJ1-2 | TRBV4-3 | - | - | CASSQVNARGYGYTF | TGCGCCAGCAGCCAAGTAAACGCCCGAGGCTATGGCTACACCTTC